What follows are 28 T cell receptor beta chains derived from one specimen sequenced in a study of blood T cell repertoires in COVID-19. Profiling relied on immunoSEQ multiplex PCR, and the TCRdb table lists in-frame clones only, not all of them. This table holds 45,000 to 60,000 clones, 85% to 90% found once. The sequenced sample consisted of peripheral blood. The receptors stem from a human donor with active COVID-19. The donor label of this sample is uncertain.

The genes are TRBV2 and TRBJ1-1; D unresolved. The CDR3 loop spans 13 amino acids. CDR1 is SNHLY, CDR2 FYNNEI, per germline. Between the trimmed V and J ends, which lost 8 bases and 4 bases, there was a span of 14 bases. CDR3 sequence: CASLAEAGTEAFF. The DNA of the CDR3 is TGTGCCAGCCTGGCCGAAGCGGGCACTGAAGCTTTCTTT.

This clone was detected a few times. V is TRBV7-9 and J is TRBJ1-5; D gene uncertain. V was trimmed by 6 bases and J by 6 bases, leaving 18 bases between them. The CDR3 covers 15 residues. Germline loops: CDR1 SEHNR, CDR2 FQNEAQ (reference sequence). The CDR3 region is CASSPSGIAGQPQHF. The CDR3 DNA reads TGTGCCAGCAGTCCATCCGGGATAGCGGGTCAGCCCCAGCATTTT.

The J gene is TRBJ2-7, the V gene TRBV6-1, with D tentatively TRBD2 (6 bases). The CDR3 has 15 residues. The germline V and J ends were trimmed by 1 base and 3 bases, with 13 bases remaining between them. CDR1 and CDR2 (germline): MNHNS, SASEGT. CDR3 protein: CASSEGSSAIYEQYF. The CDR3 bases are TGTGCCAGCAGTGAAGGGTCTAGCGCTATCTACGAGCAGTACTTC.

The V call is TRBV7-2, the J call TRBJ1-1; 7 positions match TRBD1. Germline CDR1 is SGHTA and CDR2 is FQGNSA. V lost 2 bases to trimming and J lost 0 bases; unmatched junction nucleotides: 3. CDR3 length: 15 residues. CDR3 sequence: CASSLSGTVNTEAFF. DNA for the CDR3: TGTGCCAGCAGCTTATCCGGGACAGTGAACACTGAAGCTTTCTTT. The complete variable domain, with remaining parts taken from reference TRBV7-2 and TRBJ1-1, reads GAGVSQSPSNKVTEKGKDVELRCDPISGHTALYWYRQSLGQGLEFLIYFQGNSAPDKSGLPSDRFSAERTGGSVSTLTIQRTQQEDSAVYLCASSLSGTVNTEAFFGQGTRLTVV.

This rearrangement joins TRBV5-4 to TRBJ2-2; no clear D. V lost 4 bases and J lost 1, with 14 bases in between. The germline gives CDR1 SGHNT, CDR2 YYREEE (reference sequence). The CDR3 contains 16 residues. The CDR3 DNA is TGTGCCAGCAGCCCGAGTCCGAGCGAGAACACCGGGGAGCTGTTTTTT. Translated: CASSPSPSENTGELFF.

The gene calls are TRBV7-2 and TRBJ1-1; D is unclear. This CDR3 is built from 15 residues. The germline V gene encodes CDR1 SGHTA and CDR2 FQGNSA. V was pared by 4 bases and J by 5 bases, with 17 bases between. The DNA of the CDR3 is TGTGCCAGCAGCTCGGAGGAGGCCTGGGGTACTGAAGCTTTCTTT. Amino acid sequence: CASSSEEAWGTEAFF.

In this sample, this clone turned up once. The chain uses TRBV7-9 and TRBJ2-1; D is perhaps TRBD2 (5 bases). In germline, CDR1 is SEHNR, CDR2 FQNEAQ (reference sequence). V gave up 7 bases and J gave up 4 bases, with 17 bases separating them. This CDR3 comprises 15 residues. The CDR3 nucleotides are TGTGCCAGCATGCTTAGAGGGTCCCAGTACAATGAGCAGTTCTTC. Protein: CASMLRGSQYNEQFF.

This rearrangement joins TRBV14 to TRBJ2-7, with D perhaps TRBD1 (6 bases). This CDR3 is built from 15 residues. Per germline, CDR1 SGHDN and CDR2 FVKESK. Trimming shortened V by 4 bases and J by 0 bases, and 13 bases separated the two germline ends. The CDR3 region is CASSRGTTSSYEQYF. The CDR3 DNA reads as TGTGCCAGCAGCCGTGGGACAACAAGCTCCTACGAGCAGTACTTC.

The table lists this clone with a count of one. The chain has TRBV7-6 and TRBJ2-5, with 7 bases that match TRBD1. The CDR3 is 16 residues long. V lost 4 bases to trimming and J lost 5 bases; unmatched junction nucleotides: 13. Germline V lookup: CDR1 SGHVS, CDR2 FNYEAQ. CDR3 loop: CASSSTGVRLRETQYF. The DNA of the CDR3 is TGTGCCAGCAGCTCAACAGGGGTTCGATTACGTGAGACCCAGTACTTC.

This sequence joins TRBV6-5 and TRBJ2-3; possibly TRBD2 for D (7 bases). CDR1 and CDR2 from the germline V gene are MNHEY and SVGAGI. This CDR3 spans 15 amino acids. Trimming shortened V by 7 bases and J by 6 bases, and 20 bases separated the two germline ends. CDR3 protein: CASIGGGALVDTQYF. CDR3 coding DNA: TGTGCCAGCATCGGTGGGGGGGCATTGGTTGATACGCAGTATTTT.

The DNA for the CDR3 is TGTGCCAGCTCACGCAGCGGCTCCGACCAAGAGACCCAGTACTTC. Translation: CASSRSGSDQETQYF. This rearrangement joins TRBV18 to TRBJ2-5; possibly TRBD2 for D (5 bases). Per germline, CDR1 KGHSH and CDR2 LQKENI. V lost 4 bases to trimming and J lost 0 bases, with 12 bases between them. CDR3 length equals 15 residues.

The rearrangement uses TRBV6-5 and TRBJ2-7; D unresolved. The CDR3 spans 14 residues. Germline CDR1 is MNHEY and CDR2 is SVGAGI. Trimming stripped 7 bases from V and 1 base from J, with 14 bases between. CDR3 region: CASTNPSSSYEQYF. CDR3 DNA: TGTGCCAGCACCAACCCTTCTAGTTCCTACGAGCAGTACTTC.

The CDR3 DNA sequence: TGTGCCAGCAGCCGACAGGGGTGGACTGAAGCTTTCTTT. Translated: CASSRQGWTEAFF. V and J are TRBV3-1 (or the pseudogene TRBV3-2) and TRBJ1-1, with 8 bases matching TRBD1. V gave up 4 bases and J gave up 5 bases; unmatched junction bases: 3. CDR3 length: 13 amino acids. Germline values: CDR1 LGHDT, CDR2 YNNKEL (reference sequence).

V is TRBV10-3 and J is TRBJ2-1, with 8 bases aligning to TRBD2. Germline V gene data show CDR1 as ENHRY and CDR2 as SYGVKD. The CDR3 runs to 12 residues. Losses at the gene ends were 9 bases for V and 10 bases for J; bases not matched to a gene: 8. CDR3 coding DNA: TGTGCCATAGCAGCGGGAGTCGGGGAGCAGTTCTTC. Amino acid sequence: CAIAAGVGEQFF.

V gene TRBV3-1 (or the pseudogene TRBV3-2) combines with J gene TRBJ2-7, with 10 positions matching TRBD1. The germline V gene encodes CDR1 LGHDT and CDR2 YNNKEL (reference sequence). The CDR3 has 16 amino acids. V dropped 0 bases and J dropped 4; count of bases not matched to a gene: 6. CDR3 DNA sequence: TGTGCCAGCAGCCAAGACTGGACAGGGGGTGGGTACGAGCAGTACTTC. As protein: CASSQDWTGGGYEQYF.

V and J are TRBV11-2 and TRBJ2-3; 11 bases match TRBD2. The germline V gene encodes CDR1 SGHAT and CDR2 FQNNGV. With 0 bases clipped from V and 6 bases from J, the junction kept 8 bases outside the gene matches. CDR3 length equals 17 residues. Here the CDR3 DNA reads TGTGCCAGCAGCTTAGATCTTAGGGCTAGCGGGGGGGATACGCAGTATTTT. It yields the protein CASSLDLRASGGDTQYF.

This chain joins TRBV19 and TRBJ2-1; 11 bases are shared with TRBD2. V dropped 5 bases and J dropped 4; count of bases not matched to a gene: 7. Germline V CDR1 and CDR2: LNHDA, SQIVND (reference sequence). The CDR3 sequence is 16 residues long. The CDR3 coding sequence is TGTGCCAGTAGTCTCAGACTAGCGGGGCGTTACAATGAGCAGTTCTTC. It is translated as CASSLRLAGRYNEQFF.

The chain is built from TRBV11-1 and TRBJ2-3; D is ambiguous. The V end was cut by 5 bases, the J end by 2 bases, with 17 bases between. Germline V lookup: CDR1 SGHAT, CDR2 FQDESV (reference sequence). This CDR3 comprises 16 residues. DNA of the CDR3: TGTGCCAGCAGCCTACTTACGGCGGCTACCACAGATACGCAGTATTTT. Its translation is CASSLLTAATTDTQYF.

This rearrangement joins TRBV7-3 to TRBJ1-1, with TRBD1 as a possible D gene (6 bases). The CDR3 is 14 amino acids. V gave up 5 bases and J gave up 1 base, with 11 bases separating them. Germline-derived CDR1 and CDR2 are SGHTA and FQGTGA. CDR3 sequence reads: CASSKGGPNTEAFF. CDR3 sequence (DNA): TGTGCCAGCAGCAAAGGGGGACCGAACACTGAAGCTTTCTTT.

This clone was detected once. This chain links TRBV9 with TRBJ2-1; 12 bases match TRBD2. Germline V lookup: CDR1 SGDLS, CDR2 YYNGEE. The CDR3 is 14 amino acids. V lost 4 bases and J lost 10; bases outside the gene matches: 6. CDR3 in amino acids: CASSRTSGTREQFF. The CDR3 DNA follows: TGTGCCAGCAGCAGGACTAGCGGGACACGGGAGCAGTTCTTC. The variable domain in full, completed from reference TRBV9 and TRBJ2-1, reads DSGVTQTPKHLITATGQRVTLRCSPRSGDLSVYWYQQSLDQGLQFLIQYYNGEERAKGNILERFSAQQFPDLHSELNLSSLELGDSALYFCASSRTSGTREQFFGPGTRLTVL.

V usage is TRBV5-1 and J usage is TRBJ2-7; possible D gene TRBD1, 5 bases. Germline CDR1 and CDR2: SGHRS and YFSETQ. Trimming took 7 bases from V and 3 from J, leaving 17 bases between them. CDR3 length: 14 amino acids. CDR3 DNA: TGCGCCAGCCGAGTTAACCCAGACAGCTACGAGCAGTACTTC. Translating it yields CASRVNPDSYEQYF.

V and J are TRBV3-1 (or the pseudogene TRBV3-2) and TRBJ1-4, with TRBD1 identical over 7 bases. This CDR3 is 14 amino acids long. Germline lookup yields CDR1 LGHDT and CDR2 YNNKEL (reference sequence). After removal of 4 bases from V and 5 bases from J, the junction contained 4 bases not matched to a gene. DNA for the CDR3: TGTGCCAGCAGCCGGCGACAGGGAAATGAAAAACTGTTTTTT. Residues: CASSRRQGNEKLFF.

This rearrangement joins TRBV7-8 to TRBJ1-2; the match to TRBD1 covers 11 bases. The V and J ends lost 4 bases and 3 bases, in that order; junction bases with no gene match: 7. CDR1 is SGHVS, CDR2 FQNEAQ, per germline. The length of the CDR3 is 16 residues. CDR3 coding DNA: TGTGCCAGCAGCTCCTCTGGGACAGGGGGTTACTATGGCTACACCTTC. Protein: CASSSSGTGGYYGYTF.

This sequence joins TRBV30 and TRBJ1-6; the match to TRBD1 covers 7 bases. Trimming at V came to 3 bases and at J to 5 bases, leaving 4 bases not matched to a gene. CDR1 is GTSNPN and CDR2 is SVGIG in the germline V gene (reference sequence). The CDR3 is made up of 14 amino acids. CDR3 protein: CAWRTGYDNSPLHF. CDR3 in DNA: TGTGCCTGGAGGACAGGGTACGATAATTCACCCCTCCACTTT. The variable domain in full, with the rest retrieved from reference TRBV30 and TRBJ1-6, is SQTIHQWPATLVQPVGSPLSLECTVEGTSNPNLYWYRQAAGRGLQLLFYSVGIGQISSEVPQNLSASRPQDRQFILSSKKLLLSDSGFYLCAWRTGYDNSPLHFGNGTRLTVT.

The CDR3 DNA is TGCGCCAGCAGCTTCTCTCGGCAGGGTAGTTCTGGGGCCAACGTCCTGACTTTC. This sequence encodes CASSFSRQGSSGANVLTF. The chain links TRBV5-1 to TRBJ2-6; maybe TRBD1 (5 bases). The V and J ends lost 2 bases and 1 base respectively, with 16 bases between them. This CDR3 region has 18 residues. The germline gives CDR1 SGHRS, CDR2 YFSETQ.

V usage is TRBV5-1 and J usage is TRBJ2-3, with a tentative D call TRBD1 (5 bases). The CDR3 is made up of 15 amino acids. Germline CDR1 and CDR2: SGHRS and YFSETQ. Trimming pared 2 bases from V and 1 base from J, leaving 11 bases between. The CDR3 DNA reads TGCGCCAGCAGCTTCAGGGAATCCCGCACAGATACGCAGTATTTT. Translating gives CASSFRESRTDTQYF.

The chain combines TRBV19 with TRBJ2-1; 8 bases line up with TRBD2. V lost 3 bases, J lost 0 bases, and 7 bases stayed unmatched. The CDR3 contains 17 residues. In germline, CDR1 is LNHDA, CDR2 SQIVND (reference sequence). CDR3 amino acids: CASSIQSGSHSYNEQFF. CDR3 coding DNA: TGTGCCAGTAGTATTCAAAGCGGGAGCCACTCCTACAATGAGCAGTTCTTC.

The chain carries TRBV7-9 and TRBJ2-7; 10 bases are shared with TRBD2. Germline V gene sequence: CDR1 SEHNR, CDR2 FQNEAQ (reference sequence). The CDR3 has 15 amino acids. V lost 5 bases to trimming and J lost 1 base; unmatched junction nucleotides: 5. This CDR3 is CASSLSSGSSYEQYF. As DNA, the CDR3 is TGTGCCAGCAGCCTCTCTAGCGGGAGTTCCTACGAGCAGTACTTC.